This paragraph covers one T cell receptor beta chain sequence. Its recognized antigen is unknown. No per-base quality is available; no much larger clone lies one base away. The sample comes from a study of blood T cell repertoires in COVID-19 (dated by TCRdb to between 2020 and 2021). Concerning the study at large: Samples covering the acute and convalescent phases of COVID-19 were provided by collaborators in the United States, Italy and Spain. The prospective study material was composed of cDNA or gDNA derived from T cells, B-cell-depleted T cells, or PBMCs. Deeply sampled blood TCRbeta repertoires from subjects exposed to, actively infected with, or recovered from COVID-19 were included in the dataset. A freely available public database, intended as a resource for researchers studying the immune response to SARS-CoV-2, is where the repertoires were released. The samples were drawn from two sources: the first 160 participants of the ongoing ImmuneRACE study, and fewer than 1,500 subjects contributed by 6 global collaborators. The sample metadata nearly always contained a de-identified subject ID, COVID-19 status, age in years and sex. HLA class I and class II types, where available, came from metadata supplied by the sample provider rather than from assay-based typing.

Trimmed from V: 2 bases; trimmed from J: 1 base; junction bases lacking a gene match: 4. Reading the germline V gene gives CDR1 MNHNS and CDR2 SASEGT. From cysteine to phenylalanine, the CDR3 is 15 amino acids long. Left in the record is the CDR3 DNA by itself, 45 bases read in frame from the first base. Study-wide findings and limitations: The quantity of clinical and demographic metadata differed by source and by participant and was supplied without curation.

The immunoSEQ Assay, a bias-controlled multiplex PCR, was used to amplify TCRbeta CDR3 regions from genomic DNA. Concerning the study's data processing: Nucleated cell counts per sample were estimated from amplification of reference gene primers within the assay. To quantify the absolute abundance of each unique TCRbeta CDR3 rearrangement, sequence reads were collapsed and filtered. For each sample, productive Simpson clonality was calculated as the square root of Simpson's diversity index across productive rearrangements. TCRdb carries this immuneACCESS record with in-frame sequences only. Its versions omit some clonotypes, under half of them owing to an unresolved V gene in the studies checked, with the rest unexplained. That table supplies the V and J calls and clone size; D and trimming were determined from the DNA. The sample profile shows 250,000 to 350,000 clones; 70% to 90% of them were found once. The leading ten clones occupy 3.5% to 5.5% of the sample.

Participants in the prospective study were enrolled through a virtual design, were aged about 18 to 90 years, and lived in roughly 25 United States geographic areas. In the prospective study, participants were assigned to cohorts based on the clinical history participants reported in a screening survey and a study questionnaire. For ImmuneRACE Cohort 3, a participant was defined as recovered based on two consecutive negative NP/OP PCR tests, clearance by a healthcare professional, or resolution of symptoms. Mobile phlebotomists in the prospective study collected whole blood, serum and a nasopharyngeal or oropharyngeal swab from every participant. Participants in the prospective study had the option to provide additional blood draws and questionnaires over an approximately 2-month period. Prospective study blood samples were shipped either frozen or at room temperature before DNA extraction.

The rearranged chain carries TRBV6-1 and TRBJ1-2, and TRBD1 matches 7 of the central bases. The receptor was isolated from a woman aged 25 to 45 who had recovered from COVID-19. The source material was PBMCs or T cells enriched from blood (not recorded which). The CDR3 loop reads CASSEYRQGNYGYTF. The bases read TGTGCCAGCAGTGAATACCGACAGGGTAACTATGGCTACACCTTC.